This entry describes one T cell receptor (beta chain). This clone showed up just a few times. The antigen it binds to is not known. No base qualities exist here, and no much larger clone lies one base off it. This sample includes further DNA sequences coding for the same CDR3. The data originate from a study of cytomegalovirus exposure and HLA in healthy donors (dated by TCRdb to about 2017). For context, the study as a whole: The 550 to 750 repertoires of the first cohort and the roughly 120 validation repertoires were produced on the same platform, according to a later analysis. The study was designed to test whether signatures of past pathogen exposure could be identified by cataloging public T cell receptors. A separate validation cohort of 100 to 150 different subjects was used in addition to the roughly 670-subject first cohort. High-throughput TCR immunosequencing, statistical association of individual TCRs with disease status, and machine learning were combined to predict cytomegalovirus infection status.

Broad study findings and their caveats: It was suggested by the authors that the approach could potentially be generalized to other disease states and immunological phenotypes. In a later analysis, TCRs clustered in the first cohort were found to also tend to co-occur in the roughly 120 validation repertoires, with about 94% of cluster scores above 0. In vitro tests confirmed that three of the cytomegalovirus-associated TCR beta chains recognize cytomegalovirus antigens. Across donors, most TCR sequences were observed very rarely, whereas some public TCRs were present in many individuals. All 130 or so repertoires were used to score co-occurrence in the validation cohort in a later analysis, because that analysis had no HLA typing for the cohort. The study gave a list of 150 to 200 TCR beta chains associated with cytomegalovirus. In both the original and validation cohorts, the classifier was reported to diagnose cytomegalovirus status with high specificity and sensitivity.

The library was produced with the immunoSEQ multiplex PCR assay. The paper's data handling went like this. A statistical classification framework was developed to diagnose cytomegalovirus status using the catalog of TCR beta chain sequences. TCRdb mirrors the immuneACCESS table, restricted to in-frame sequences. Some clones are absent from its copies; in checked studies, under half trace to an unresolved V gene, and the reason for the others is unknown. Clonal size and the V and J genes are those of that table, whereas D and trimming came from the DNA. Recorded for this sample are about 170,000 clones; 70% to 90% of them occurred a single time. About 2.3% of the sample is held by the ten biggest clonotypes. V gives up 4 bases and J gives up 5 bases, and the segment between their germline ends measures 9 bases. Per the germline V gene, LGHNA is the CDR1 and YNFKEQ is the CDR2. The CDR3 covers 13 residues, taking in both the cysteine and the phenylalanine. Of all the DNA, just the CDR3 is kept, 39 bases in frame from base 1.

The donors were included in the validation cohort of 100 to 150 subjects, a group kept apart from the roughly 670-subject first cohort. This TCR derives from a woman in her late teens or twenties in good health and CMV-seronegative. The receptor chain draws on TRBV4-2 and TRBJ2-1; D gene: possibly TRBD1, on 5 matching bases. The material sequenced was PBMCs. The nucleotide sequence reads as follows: TGTGCCAGCAGCCTAAGCAGGGACAATGAGCAGTTCTTC. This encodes CASSLSRDNEQFF.